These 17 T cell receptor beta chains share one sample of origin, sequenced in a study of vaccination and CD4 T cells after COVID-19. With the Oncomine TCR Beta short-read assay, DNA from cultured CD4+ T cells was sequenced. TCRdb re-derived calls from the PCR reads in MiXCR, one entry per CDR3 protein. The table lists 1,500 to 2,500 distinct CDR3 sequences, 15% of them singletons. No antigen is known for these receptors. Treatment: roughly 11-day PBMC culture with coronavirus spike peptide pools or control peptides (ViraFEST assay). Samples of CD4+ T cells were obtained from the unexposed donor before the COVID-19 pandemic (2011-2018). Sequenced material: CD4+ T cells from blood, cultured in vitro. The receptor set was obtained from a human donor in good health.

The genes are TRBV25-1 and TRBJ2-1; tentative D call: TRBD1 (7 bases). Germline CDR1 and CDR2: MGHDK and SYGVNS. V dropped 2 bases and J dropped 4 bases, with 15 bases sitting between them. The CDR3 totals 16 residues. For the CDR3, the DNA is TGTGCCAGCAGTGAACAGGGGGGCTCTATATACAATGAGCAGTTCTTC. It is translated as CASSEQGGSIYNEQFF. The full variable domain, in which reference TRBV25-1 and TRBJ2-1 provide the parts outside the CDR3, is EADIYQTPRYLVIGTGKKITLECSQTMGHDKMYWYQQDPGMELHLIHYSYGVNSTEKGDLSSESTVSRIRTEHFPLTLESARPSHTSQYLCASSEQGGSIYNEQFFGPGTRLTVL.

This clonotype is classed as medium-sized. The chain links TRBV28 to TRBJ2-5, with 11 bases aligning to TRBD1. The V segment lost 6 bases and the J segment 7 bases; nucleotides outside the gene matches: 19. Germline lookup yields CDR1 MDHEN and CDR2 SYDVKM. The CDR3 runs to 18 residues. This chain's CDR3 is CASRPTTRTGGDDVTQYF. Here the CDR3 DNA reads TGTGCCAGCAGACCTACTACGAGGACAGGGGGCGATGACGTGACCCAGTACTTC.

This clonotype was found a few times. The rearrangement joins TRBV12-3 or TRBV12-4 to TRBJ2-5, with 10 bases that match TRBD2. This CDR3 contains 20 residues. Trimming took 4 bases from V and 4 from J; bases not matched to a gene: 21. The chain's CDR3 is CASSSSGAGGEVGAPETQYF. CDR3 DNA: TGTGCCAGCAGTTCGTCCGGAGCGGGGGGGGAGGTCGGGGCCCCAGAGACCCAGTACTTC.

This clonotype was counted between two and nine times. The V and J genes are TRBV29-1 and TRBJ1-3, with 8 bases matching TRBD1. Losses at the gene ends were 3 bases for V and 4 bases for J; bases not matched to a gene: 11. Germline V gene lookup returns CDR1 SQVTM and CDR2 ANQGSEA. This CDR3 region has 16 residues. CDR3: CSVDRSDGDRGNTIYF. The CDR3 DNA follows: TGCAGCGTTGACCGGAGTGACGGGGACAGGGGAAACACCATATATTTT.

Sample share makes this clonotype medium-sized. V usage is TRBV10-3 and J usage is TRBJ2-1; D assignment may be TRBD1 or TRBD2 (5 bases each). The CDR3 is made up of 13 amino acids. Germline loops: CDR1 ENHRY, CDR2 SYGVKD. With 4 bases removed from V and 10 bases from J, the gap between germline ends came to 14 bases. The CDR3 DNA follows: TGTGCCATCAGTGTGGGGGATCTAGAGGAGCAGTTCTTC. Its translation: CAISVGDLEEQFF.

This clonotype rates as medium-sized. The CDR3: CASNMRGGRSGELFF. In DNA form, the CDR3 reads TGTGCCAGCAACATGCGGGGGGGCCGTTCCGGGGAGCTGTTTTTT. V and J are TRBV6-1 and TRBJ2-2; TRBD2 matches at 9 bases. V shed 7 bases and J 6 bases; nucleotides not matched to a gene: 9. CDR3 length: 15 amino acids. CDR1 is MNHNS and CDR2 is SASEGT in the germline V gene.

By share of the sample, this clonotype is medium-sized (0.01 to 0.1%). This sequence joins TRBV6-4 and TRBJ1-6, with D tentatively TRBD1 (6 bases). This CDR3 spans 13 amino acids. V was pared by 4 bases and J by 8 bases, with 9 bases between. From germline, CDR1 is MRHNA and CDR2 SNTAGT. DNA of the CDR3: TGTGCCAGCAGTGGAGACAGGTATTCACCCCTCCACTTT. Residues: CASSGDRYSPLHF.

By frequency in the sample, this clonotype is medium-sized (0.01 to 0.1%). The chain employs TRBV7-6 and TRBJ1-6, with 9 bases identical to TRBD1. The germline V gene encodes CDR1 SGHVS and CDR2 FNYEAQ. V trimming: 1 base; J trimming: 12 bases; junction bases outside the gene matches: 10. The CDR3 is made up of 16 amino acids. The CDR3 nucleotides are TGTGCCAGCAGCTTAGACAGGGGGCCGGGGGAGAGACCCCTCCACTTT. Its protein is CASSLDRGPGERPLHF.

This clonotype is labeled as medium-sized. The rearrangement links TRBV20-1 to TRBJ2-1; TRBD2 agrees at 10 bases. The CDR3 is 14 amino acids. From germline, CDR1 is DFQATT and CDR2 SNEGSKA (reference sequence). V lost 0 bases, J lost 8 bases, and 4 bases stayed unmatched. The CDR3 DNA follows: TGCAGTGCTAGAGATCCTAGCGGGAGATATGAGCAGTTCTTC. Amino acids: CSARDPSGRYEQFF.

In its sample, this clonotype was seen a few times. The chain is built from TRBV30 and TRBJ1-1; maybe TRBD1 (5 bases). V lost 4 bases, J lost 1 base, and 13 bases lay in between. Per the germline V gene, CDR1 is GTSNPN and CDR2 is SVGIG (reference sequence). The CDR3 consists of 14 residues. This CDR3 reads CAWNREGTNTEAFF. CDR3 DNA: TGTGCCTGGAACCGGGAGGGGACGAACACTGAAGCTTTCTTT.

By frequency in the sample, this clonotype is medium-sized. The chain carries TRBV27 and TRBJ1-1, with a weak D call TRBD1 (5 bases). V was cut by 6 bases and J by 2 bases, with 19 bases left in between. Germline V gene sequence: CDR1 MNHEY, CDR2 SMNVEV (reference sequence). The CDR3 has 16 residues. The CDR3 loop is CASSDGGTMGNTEAFF. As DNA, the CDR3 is TGTGCCAGCAGCGATGGAGGGACTATGGGTAACACTGAAGCTTTCTTT.

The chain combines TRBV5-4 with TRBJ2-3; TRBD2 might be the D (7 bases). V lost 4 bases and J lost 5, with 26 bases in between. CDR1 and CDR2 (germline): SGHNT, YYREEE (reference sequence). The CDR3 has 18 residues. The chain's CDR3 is CASSGGGGGRFYGDTQYF. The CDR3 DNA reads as TGTGCCAGCAGCGGGGGGGGTGGGGGGCGCTTCTATGGAGATACGCAGTATTTT.

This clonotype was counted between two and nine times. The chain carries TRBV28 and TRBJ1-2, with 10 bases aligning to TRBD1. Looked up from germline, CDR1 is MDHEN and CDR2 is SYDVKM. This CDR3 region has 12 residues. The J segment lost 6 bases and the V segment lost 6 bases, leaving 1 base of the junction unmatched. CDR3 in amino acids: CASRGTGDGYTF. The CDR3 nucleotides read TGTGCCAGCAGGGGGACAGGGGATGGCTACACCTTC.

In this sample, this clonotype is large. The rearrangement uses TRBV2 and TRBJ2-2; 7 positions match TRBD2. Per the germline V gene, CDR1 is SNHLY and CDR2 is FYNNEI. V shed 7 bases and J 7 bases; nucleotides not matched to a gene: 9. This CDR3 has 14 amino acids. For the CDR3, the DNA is TGTGCCAGCACCGGGACTACTTTTGGCGGGGAGCTGTTTTTT. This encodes CASTGTTFGGELFF. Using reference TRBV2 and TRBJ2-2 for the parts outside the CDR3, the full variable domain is EPEVTQTPSHQVTQMGQEVILRCVPISNHLYFYWYRQILGQKVEFLVSFYNNEISEKSEIFDDQFSVERPDGSNFTLKIRSTKLEDSAMYFCASTGTTFGGELFFGEGSRLTVL.

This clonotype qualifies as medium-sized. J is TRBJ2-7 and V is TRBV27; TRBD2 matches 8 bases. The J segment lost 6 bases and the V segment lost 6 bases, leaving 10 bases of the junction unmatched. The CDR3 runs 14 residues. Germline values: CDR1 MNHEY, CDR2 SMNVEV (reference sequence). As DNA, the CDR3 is TGTGCCAGCAGGCTTCGACCGGCGGGGGGCGAGCAGTACTTC. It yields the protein CASRLRPAGGEQYF.

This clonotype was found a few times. CDR3: CASEVLMGPGSYEQYF. The CDR3 region has the DNA TGTGCCAGCGAGGTATTGATGGGCCCGGGTTCCTACGAGCAGTACTTC. The rearrangement joins TRBV6-1 to TRBJ2-7; no firm D call. CDR3 length equals 16 residues. Trimming took off 8 bases at V and 1 base at J, with 21 bases between the two ends. Germline V gives CDR1 MNHNS, CDR2 SASEGT.

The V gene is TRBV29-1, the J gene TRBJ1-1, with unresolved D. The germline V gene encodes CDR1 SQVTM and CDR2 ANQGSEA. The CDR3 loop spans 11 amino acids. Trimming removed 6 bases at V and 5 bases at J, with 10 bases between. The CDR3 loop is CSVPGFTEAFF. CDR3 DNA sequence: TGCAGCGTACCGGGGTTTACTGAAGCTTTCTTT.